The 32 T cell receptor beta chains given below trace back to one sample, sequenced in a study of metastatic and nonmetastatic thyroid tumors. TCRdb reprocessed the PCR reads via MiXCR. Among about 46,000 clones listed, around 25% were seen once. Not a single patient had been given any form of treatment at any point before undergoing thyroid surgery. The sequenced sample was blood. The receptor source for this set is a male donor with papillary thyroid cancer or a benign thyroid nodule (not recorded which). Some clones in this sample may be carry-over from other donors' samples.

At least ten counts were recorded for this clone. V is TRBV27 and J is TRBJ1-2; a weak D match, TRBD1 (6 bases). Germline V gives CDR1 MNHEY, CDR2 SMNVEV (reference sequence). The V gene lost 7 bases and the J gene lost 7 bases, with 25 bases spanning the gap. There are 16 residues in the CDR3. The CDR3 DNA follows: TGTGCCAGCACCGAGTTAAGAAAAGGGGGGGTGGCTGGCTACACCTTC. Its protein product is CASTELRKGGVAGYTF.

The sample holds many counts of this clone. V and J are TRBV5-1 and TRBJ2-1; either TRBD1 or TRBD2 may supply D (6 bases each). Between the trimmed V and J ends, which lost 4 bases and 0 bases, there was a span of 14 bases. Germline V gene lookup returns CDR1 SGHRS and CDR2 YFSETQ. The CDR3 contains 16 residues. The CDR3 DNA follows: TGCGCCAGCAGCAGGCCGGGGGCTAGCTCCTACAATGAGCAGTTCTTC. Its translation: CASSRPGASSYNEQFF.

This clone was recorded at least ten times. The CDR3 DNA reads as TGTGCCAGCAGTTTTTTAACGGGGTCCCACAATGAGCAGTTCTTC. Its protein product is CASSFLTGSHNEQFF. The rearrangement uses TRBV6-1 and TRBJ2-1, with D possibly TRBD2 on 5 matching bases. Trimming shortened V by 5 bases and J by 5 bases, and 16 bases separated the two germline ends. Germline CDR1 reads MNHNS; CDR2 reads SASEGT. CDR3 size: 15 residues.

This clone was observed a few times. V and J are TRBV2 and TRBJ2-1, with no clear D. CDR3 length: 12 residues. V was pared by 6 bases and J by 4 bases, with 7 bases between. CDR1 is SNHLY and CDR2 is FYNNEI in the germline V gene. DNA of the CDR3: TGTGCCAGCAGGAGCTCTTACAATGAGCAGTTCTTC. This codes for CASRSSYNEQFF.

This chain connects TRBV11-2 to TRBJ2-5, with a weak D call TRBD1 (6 bases). Germline CDR1 SGHAT, CDR2 FQNNGV. This CDR3 comprises 17 residues. The V and J ends lost 5 bases and 2 bases respectively, with 21 bases between them. CDR3 coding DNA: TGTGCCAGCAGCGGACCTGGACAGTTAGTGGGTCAAGAGACCCAGTACTTC. This codes for CASSGPGQLVGQETQYF.

The chain couples TRBV11-2 to TRBJ2-1; 15 bases match TRBD2. Germline V CDR1 and CDR2: SGHAT, FQNNGV. V lost 9 bases and J lost 5; bases outside the gene matches: 5. The CDR3 loop spans 15 amino acids. This CDR3 reads CARLRTSGRDNEQFF. DNA for the CDR3: TGTGCCAGATTGCGGACTAGCGGGAGGGACAATGAGCAGTTCTTC.

This clone has ten or more counts. The rearrangement uses TRBV2 and TRBJ1-2, with TRBD1 as a possible D gene (6 bases). Germline CDR1 is SNHLY and CDR2 is FYNNEI. The CDR3 has 13 residues. With 7 bases removed from V and 2 bases from J, the gap between germline ends came to 11 bases. CDR3 sequence: CASITDRNYGYTF. DNA of the CDR3: TGTGCCAGCATTACTGACAGGAACTATGGCTACACCTTC.

The rearrangement joins TRBV30 to TRBJ1-2; 9 nucleotides agree with TRBD1. In germline, CDR1 is GTSNPN, CDR2 SVGIG (reference sequence). V was pared by 0 bases and J by 7 bases, with 9 bases of the junction left unmatched. The CDR3 loop spans 15 amino acids. CDR3 DNA: TGTGCCTGGAGTGTACTTGGACAGGGGATTCCTGGCTACACCTTC. Residues: CAWSVLGQGIPGYTF.

J is TRBJ2-1 and V is TRBV28; 10 bases fit TRBD1. The CDR3 sequence is 15 residues long. Germline V gene sequence: CDR1 MDHEN, CDR2 SYDVKM. J was trimmed by 7 bases and V by 3 bases; bases with no gene match: 6. The CDR3 DNA is TGTGCCAGCAGTTTGTGGACAGGGGGGAAAAATGAGCAGTTCTTC. This sequence encodes CASSLWTGGKNEQFF.

The chain carries TRBV4-1 and TRBJ1-3, with TRBD1 identical over 10 bases. Looked up from germline, CDR1 is MGHRA and CDR2 is YSYEKL. CDR3 size: 16 residues. With 4 bases clipped from V and 3 bases from J, the junction kept 6 bases outside the gene matches. The CDR3 DNA reads as TGCGCCAGCAGCCGAGGACAGGGGGTGGTTGGAAACACCATATATTTT. This encodes CASSRGQGVVGNTIYF.

The chain carries TRBV11-1 and TRBJ2-7; TRBD2 matches at 11 bases. Losses at the gene ends were 4 bases for V and 0 bases for J; bases not matched to a gene: 5. The CDR3 loop spans 16 amino acids. CDR1 is SGHAT, CDR2 FQDESV, per germline (reference sequence). The DNA of the CDR3 is TGTGCCAGCAGCTCACCTAGCGGGAGGAACTCCTACGAGCAGTACTTC. It yields the protein CASSSPSGRNSYEQYF.

At least ten counts were recorded for this clone. It may be a read error: a sequence one base away is much more abundant. This sample includes further DNA sequences coding for the same CDR3. This chain connects TRBV27 to TRBJ1-5; D remains unclear. This CDR3 comprises 13 residues. In germline, CDR1 is MNHEY, CDR2 SMNVEV (reference sequence). CDR3 residues: CASGRDRNQPQHF. CDR3 in DNA: TGTGCCAGCGGCCGGGATCGTAATCAGCCTCAGCATTTT.

V and J are TRBV5-4 and TRBJ2-1; 11 nucleotides align to TRBD2. In germline, CDR1 is SGHNT, CDR2 YYREEE (reference sequence). The CDR3 spans 19 residues. The junction had 11 bases not matched to a gene; V was cut back by 3 bases and J by 0 bases. The DNA for the CDR3 is TGTGCCAGCAGCTGGGTTAGCGGGAGGGACACGAGCTCCTACAATGAGCAGTTCTTC. Translated, it gives CASSWVSGRDTSSYNEQFF.

The V and J genes are TRBV12-3 or TRBV12-4 and TRBJ1-1; weak D call: TRBD1 (6 bases). V lost 6 bases to trimming and J lost 9 bases, with 11 bases between them. CDR3 length: 11 residues. The CDR3 DNA reads TGTGCCAGCAGCCTTGGACAGCAAGCTTTCTTT. This translates into CASSLGQQAFF.

The table lists this clone with a few counts. CDR3 nucleotide sequence: TGTGCCAGCAGTTACAGGGGTCCTTACAATGAGCAGTTCTTC. This sequence encodes CASSYRGPYNEQFF. The rearrangement uses TRBV6-2 or TRBV6-3 and TRBJ2-1, with D tentatively TRBD1 (5 bases). The CDR3 has 14 amino acids. The V end lost 2 bases, the J end lost 4 bases, and 9 bases lay between the germline ends. Germline V lookup: CDR1 MNHEY, CDR2 SVGEGT.

The V and J genes are TRBV4-1 and TRBJ1-2, with D perhaps TRBD1 (6 bases). Germline CDR1 MGHRA, CDR2 YSYEKL. V was clipped by 3 bases and J by 3 bases, with 17 bases between them. There are 16 residues in the CDR3. As DNA, the CDR3 is TGCGCCAGCAGCCAGCCTACTGGACAGTCTCACTATGGCTACACCTTC. It is translated as CASSQPTGQSHYGYTF.

In this sample, this clone turned up many times. The CDR3 DNA is TGTGCCAGCAGCTTACATGCAGATACGCAGTATTTT. This translates into CASSLHADTQYF. The gene calls are TRBV7-8 and TRBJ2-3; no firm D call. CDR3 length equals 12 residues. The V and J ends lost 2 bases and 4 bases respectively, with 4 bases between them. CDR1 and CDR2 (germline): SGHVS, FQNEAQ.

This clone showed up many times. The chain joins TRBV12-3 or TRBV12-4 to TRBJ1-2; D uncertain. V was cut by 2 bases and J by 10 bases, with 8 bases left in between. CDR3 size: 11 residues. CDR3 sequence: CASSLNGNYTF. CDR3 sequence (DNA): TGTGCCAGCAGTTTAAACGGAAACTACACCTTC.

This clone was counted a few times. V gene TRBV19 combines with J gene TRBJ1-2; D is unresolved. CDR3 length: 12 amino acids. Trimming pared 8 bases from V and 11 bases from J, leaving 18 bases between. CDR1 is LNHDA, CDR2 SQIVND, per germline (reference sequence). The CDR3 sequence: CASAPGAMRYTF. The DNA for the CDR3 is TGTGCCAGTGCCCCGGGAGCTATGCGATACACCTTC.

This clone has just a few counts. The chain has TRBV28 and TRBJ2-7; 11 bases line up with TRBD2. V trimming: 5 bases; J trimming: 0 bases; junction bases outside the gene matches: 15. CDR1 and CDR2 from the germline V gene are MDHEN and SYDVKM. The CDR3 length is 19 residues. Here the CDR3 reads CASSPTTSSGRSFSYEQYF. CDR3 coding DNA: TGTGCCAGCAGTCCCACGACTTCTAGCGGGAGGTCCTTCTCCTACGAGCAGTACTTC.

The rearrangement uses TRBV4-2 and TRBJ2-1; the match to TRBD1 covers 7 bases. The CDR3 covers 18 residues. The ends lost 0 bases at V and 6 bases at J; junction bases unmatched: 14. The germline CDR1 and CDR2 sequences are LGHNA and YNFKEQ. The CDR3, as DNA: TGTGCCAGCAGCCAAGATATGGGGAGCTATGGGACAGTCAATGAGCAGTTCTTC. Translating it yields CASSQDMGSYGTVNEQFF.

Comment on this clone: The junction shows a germline mismatch at one end, possibly a read error. This chain uses TRBV14 with TRBJ1-3; D is perhaps TRBD1 (5 bases). This CDR3 has 17 amino acids. CDR1 and CDR2 from the germline V gene are SGHDN and FVKESK. CDR3 in amino acids: CASSKDFRGSSGNTIYF. The CDR3 nucleotides are TGTGCCAGCAGCAAAGATTTTAGGGGAAGCTCTGGAAACACCATATATTTT.

This clone was detected only a few times. The rearrangement links TRBV11-3 to TRBJ2-1; 10 bases are a match to TRBD1. This CDR3 contains 14 residues. CDR1 and CDR2 (germline): SGHNT, YENEEA. The junction had 5 bases not matched to a gene; V was cut back by 5 bases and J by 7 bases. The CDR3 spells CASSLGQGVNEQFF. The CDR3 nucleotides are TGTGCCAGCAGCCTTGGACAGGGGGTTAATGAGCAGTTCTTC.

This clone has at least ten counts. The genes are TRBV11-3 and TRBJ2-1, with a weak D call TRBD2 (6 bases). Germline lookup yields CDR1 SGHNT and CDR2 YENEEA. Trimming stripped 2 bases from V and 6 bases from J, with 11 bases between. This CDR3 has 14 residues. The CDR3 bases are TGTGCCAGCAGCTTACTCTCGCGGGGCAATGAGCAGTTCTTC. Protein product: CASSLLSRGNEQFF.

This clone was recorded only once. The chain's CDR3 is CASSARRGGATNEKLFF. The CDR3 coding sequence is TGTGCCAGCAGCGCACGCCGCGGCGGCGCAACTAATGAAAAACTGTTTTTT. The chain uses TRBV7-9 and TRBJ1-4, with D hard to call. The germline V and J ends were trimmed by 5 bases and 0 bases, with 16 bases remaining between them. This CDR3 region has 17 residues. Germline V gives CDR1 SEHNR, CDR2 FQNEAQ (reference sequence).

This clone appeared many times. The chain joins TRBV5-1 to TRBJ2-7; a weak D match, TRBD2 (5 bases). V lost 4 bases and J 5 bases, leaving 13 bases between the germline ends. CDR3 length equals 13 residues. CDR1 and CDR2 from the germline V gene are SGHRS and YFSETQ. The chain's CDR3 is CASSVEAVDEQYF. CDR3 bases: TGCGCCAGCAGCGTGGAGGCGGTGGACGAGCAGTACTTC.

The chain has TRBV19 and TRBJ2-7, with D possibly matching TRBD2 (5 bases). This CDR3 comprises 14 residues. V was pared by 6 bases and J by 0 bases, with 12 bases between. Germline assignment: CDR1 LNHDA and CDR2 SQIVND (reference sequence). DNA of the CDR3: TGTGCCAGTAGCGGGCGCGGGTACTCCTACGAGCAGTACTTC. It is translated as CASSGRGYSYEQYF.

This clone has ten or more counts. V is TRBV2 and J is TRBJ2-1; 9 nucleotides match TRBD1. The CDR3 loop spans 15 amino acids. CDR1 is SNHLY, CDR2 FYNNEI, per germline. Trimming cost V 4 bases and J 3 bases; bases outside gene matches: 4. The CDR3 coding sequence is TGTGCCAGCAGTGGAGGGACAGGGCTCTACAATGAGCAGTTCTTC. It translates to CASSGGTGLYNEQFF.

In this sample, this clone turned up many times. The chain couples TRBV10-3 to TRBJ2-7, with D hard to call. The CDR3 runs to 12 residues. Germline V lookup: CDR1 ENHRY, CDR2 SYGVKD. Trimming pared 2 bases from V and 1 base from J, leaving 3 bases between. The CDR3, as DNA: TGTGCCATCAGTGAGACTTCCTACGAGCAGTACTTC. This sequence encodes CAISETSYEQYF.

V gene TRBV7-8 combines with J gene TRBJ2-7; D is unresolved. In germline, CDR1 is SGHVS, CDR2 FQNEAQ. V shed 5 bases and J shed 3 bases, with 14 bases lying between them. The CDR3 contains 14 residues. Here the CDR3 reads CASSPRAQSYEQYF. CDR3 in DNA: TGTGCCAGCAGCCCTAGGGCTCAAAGCTACGAGCAGTACTTC.

At least ten counts were recorded for this clone. The gene calls are TRBV29-1 and TRBJ2-1, with 7 bases identical to TRBD1. The CDR3 consists of 12 residues. J was trimmed by 6 bases and V by 5 bases; bases with no gene match: 4. The V gene's germline CDR1 is SQVTM and CDR2 ANQGSEA. The CDR3 loop is CSVRAGGNEQFF. The CDR3 DNA sequence: TGCAGCGTTCGAGCAGGGGGCAATGAGCAGTTCTTC.

The V call is TRBV11-3, the J call TRBJ2-7; possible D gene TRBD1, 6 bases. This CDR3 is 14 amino acids long. The V and J ends lost 5 bases and 3 bases respectively, with 14 bases between them. CDR1 is SGHNT and CDR2 is YENEEA in the germline V gene. The CDR3 DNA reads as TGTGCCAGCAGCCTGGGACACTTGTACTACGAGCAGTACTTC. It specifies CASSLGHLYYEQYF.